This record covers a single TCR beta chain. This CDR3 is 12 amino acids long. The sample originates from a study of cytotoxic CD8 clonotypes in ibrutinib-treated CLL. Measured with immunoSEQ multiplex PCR; TCRdb has only the in-frame clones, and not every one. The sample includes more than 150,000 clones, over 55% of them seen just once. V gene TRBV21-1 combines with J gene TRBJ2-7; no DNA check was done on the table's D call, TRBD1. TRBV21-1 is annotated as a pseudogene. This specimen consisted of PBMCs, obtained after 24 months of ibrutinib treatment. The sequence came from a human donor with chronic lymphocytic leukemia. CDR3 coding DNA: TGTGCCAGCAGGCAAGGGGAATACGAGCAGTACTTC. Translating gives CASRQGEYEQYF.